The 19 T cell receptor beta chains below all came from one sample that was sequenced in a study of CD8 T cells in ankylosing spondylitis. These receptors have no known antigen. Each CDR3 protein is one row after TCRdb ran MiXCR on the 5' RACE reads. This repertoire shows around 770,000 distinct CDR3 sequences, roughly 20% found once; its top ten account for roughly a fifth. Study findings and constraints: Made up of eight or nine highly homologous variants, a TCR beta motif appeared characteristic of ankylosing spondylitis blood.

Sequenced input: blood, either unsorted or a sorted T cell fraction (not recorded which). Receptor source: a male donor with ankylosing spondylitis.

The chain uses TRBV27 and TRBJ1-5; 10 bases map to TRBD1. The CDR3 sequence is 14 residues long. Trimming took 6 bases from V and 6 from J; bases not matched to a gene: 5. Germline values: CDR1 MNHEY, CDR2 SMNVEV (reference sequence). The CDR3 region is CASRLGTGVQPQHF. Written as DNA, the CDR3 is TGTGCCAGCAGACTGGGGACAGGGGTTCAGCCCCAGCATTTT.

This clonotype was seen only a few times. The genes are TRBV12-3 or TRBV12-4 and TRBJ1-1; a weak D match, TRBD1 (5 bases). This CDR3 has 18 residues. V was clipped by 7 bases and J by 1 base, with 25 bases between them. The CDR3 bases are TGTGCCAGCACCCTGATCGGGTACATCGGACAAGGGAACACTGAAGCTTTCTTT. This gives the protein CASTLIGYIGQGNTEAFF.

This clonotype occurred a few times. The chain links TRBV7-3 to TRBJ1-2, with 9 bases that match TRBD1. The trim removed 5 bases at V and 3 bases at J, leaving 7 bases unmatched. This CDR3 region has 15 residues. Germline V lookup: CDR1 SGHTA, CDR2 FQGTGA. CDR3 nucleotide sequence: TGTGCCAGCAGCCCTAACGGACAGGGGCACTATGGCTACACCTTC. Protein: CASSPNGQGHYGYTF.

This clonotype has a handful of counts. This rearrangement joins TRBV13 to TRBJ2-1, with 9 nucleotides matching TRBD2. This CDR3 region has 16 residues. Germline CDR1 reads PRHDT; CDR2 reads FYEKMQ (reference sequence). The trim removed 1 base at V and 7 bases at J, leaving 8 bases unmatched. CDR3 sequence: CASSLALAGPFNEQFF. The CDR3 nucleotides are TGTGCCAGCAGCTTAGCCCTAGCGGGACCCTTTAATGAGCAGTTCTTC.

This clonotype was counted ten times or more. The CDR3 spells CASSRGVNTEAFF. The DNA for the CDR3 is TGTGCCAGCAGCCGCGGAGTTAACACTGAAGCTTTCTTT. The chain links TRBV7-9 to TRBJ1-1; D is ambiguous. The CDR3 extends over 13 amino acids. Germline CDR1 and CDR2: SEHNR and FQNEAQ (reference sequence). The V gene lost 5 bases and the J gene lost 2 bases, with 9 bases spanning the gap.

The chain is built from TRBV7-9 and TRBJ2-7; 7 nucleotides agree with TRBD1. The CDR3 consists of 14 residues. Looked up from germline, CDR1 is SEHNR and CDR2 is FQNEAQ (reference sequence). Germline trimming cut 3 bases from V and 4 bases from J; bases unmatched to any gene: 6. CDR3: CASSFPTTGYEQYF. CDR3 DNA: TGTGCCAGCAGCTTCCCCACGACAGGGTACGAGCAGTACTTC.

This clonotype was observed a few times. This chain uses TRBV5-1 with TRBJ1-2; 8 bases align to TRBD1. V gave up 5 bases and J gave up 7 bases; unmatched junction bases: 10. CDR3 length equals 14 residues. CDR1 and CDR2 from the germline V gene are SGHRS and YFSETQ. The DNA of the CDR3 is TGCGCCAGCAGAACCGGGACAGGTGTGCCTGGCTACACCTTC. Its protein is CASRTGTGVPGYTF.

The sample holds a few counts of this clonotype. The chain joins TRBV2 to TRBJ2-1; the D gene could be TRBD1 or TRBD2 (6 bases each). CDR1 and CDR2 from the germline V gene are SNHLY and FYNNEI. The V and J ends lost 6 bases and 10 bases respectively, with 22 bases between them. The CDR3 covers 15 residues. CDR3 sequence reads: CASRAWTDGGVEQFF. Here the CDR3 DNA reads TGTGCCAGCAGAGCCTGGACAGACGGGGGAGTGGAGCAGTTCTTC.

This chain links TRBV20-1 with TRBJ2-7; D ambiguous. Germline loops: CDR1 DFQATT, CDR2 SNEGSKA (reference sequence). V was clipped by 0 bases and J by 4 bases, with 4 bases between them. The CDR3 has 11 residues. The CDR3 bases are TGCAGTGCTAGAGATAAATACGAGCAGTACTTC. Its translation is CSARDKYEQYF.

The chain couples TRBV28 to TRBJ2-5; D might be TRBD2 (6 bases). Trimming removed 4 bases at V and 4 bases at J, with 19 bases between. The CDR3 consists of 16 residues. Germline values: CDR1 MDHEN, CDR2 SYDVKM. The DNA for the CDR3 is TGTGCCAGCAGTTCAGCCAGGAGGGCCTCGGGAGAGACCCAGTACTTC. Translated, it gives CASSSARRASGETQYF.

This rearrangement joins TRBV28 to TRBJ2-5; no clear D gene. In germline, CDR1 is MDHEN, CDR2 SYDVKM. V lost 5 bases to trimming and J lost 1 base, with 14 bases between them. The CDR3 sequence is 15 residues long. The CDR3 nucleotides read TGTGCCAGCAGTCCTGGTTCGGGCAGCCAAGAGACCCAGTACTTC. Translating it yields CASSPGSGSQETQYF.

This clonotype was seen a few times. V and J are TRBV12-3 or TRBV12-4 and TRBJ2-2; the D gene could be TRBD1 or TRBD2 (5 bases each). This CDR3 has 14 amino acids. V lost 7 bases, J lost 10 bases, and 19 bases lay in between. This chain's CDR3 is CASIFWGSREELFF. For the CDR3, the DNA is TGTGCCAGCATCTTTTGGGGGTCACGGGAGGAGCTGTTTTTT.

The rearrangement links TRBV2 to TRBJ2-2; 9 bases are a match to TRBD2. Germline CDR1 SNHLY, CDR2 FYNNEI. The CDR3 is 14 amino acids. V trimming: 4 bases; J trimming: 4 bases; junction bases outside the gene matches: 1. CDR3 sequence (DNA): TGTGCCAGCAGTGGAGCGGGGGGCACCGGGGAGCTGTTTTTT. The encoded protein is CASSGAGGTGELFF.

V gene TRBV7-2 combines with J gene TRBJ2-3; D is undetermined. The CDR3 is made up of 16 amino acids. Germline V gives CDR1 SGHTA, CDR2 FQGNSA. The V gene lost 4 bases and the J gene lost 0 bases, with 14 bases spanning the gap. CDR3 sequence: CASSSQARTSTDTQYF. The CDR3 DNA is TGTGCCAGCAGCTCTCAGGCGAGAACTAGCACAGATACGCAGTATTTT.

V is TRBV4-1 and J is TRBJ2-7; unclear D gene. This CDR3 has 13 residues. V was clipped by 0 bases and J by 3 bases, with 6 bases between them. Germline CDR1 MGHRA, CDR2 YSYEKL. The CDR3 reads CASSQDRLYEQYF. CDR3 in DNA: TGCGCCAGCAGCCAAGACAGGCTCTACGAGCAGTACTTC.

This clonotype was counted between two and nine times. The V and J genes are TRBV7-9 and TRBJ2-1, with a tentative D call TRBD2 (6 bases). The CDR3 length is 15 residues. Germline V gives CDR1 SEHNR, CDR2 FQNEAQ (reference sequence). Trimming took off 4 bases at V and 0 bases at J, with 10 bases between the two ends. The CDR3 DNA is TGTGCCAGCAGCTGGGACTGGGGCTCCTACAATGAGCAGTTCTTC. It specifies CASSWDWGSYNEQFF. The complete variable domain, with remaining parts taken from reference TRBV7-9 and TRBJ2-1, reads DTGVSQNPRHKITKRGQNVTFRCDPISEHNRLYWYRQTLGQGPEFLTYFQNEAQLEKSRLLSDRFSAERPKGSFSTLEIQRTEQGDSAMYLCASSWDWGSYNEQFFGPGTRLTVL.

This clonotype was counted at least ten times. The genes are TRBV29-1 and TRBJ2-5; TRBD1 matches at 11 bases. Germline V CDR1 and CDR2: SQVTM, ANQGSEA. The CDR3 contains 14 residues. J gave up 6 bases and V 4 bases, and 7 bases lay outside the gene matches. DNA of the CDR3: TGCAGCGTTGGGAGGGACAGGGGGGGGAAGACCCAGTACTTC. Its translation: CSVGRDRGGKTQYF.

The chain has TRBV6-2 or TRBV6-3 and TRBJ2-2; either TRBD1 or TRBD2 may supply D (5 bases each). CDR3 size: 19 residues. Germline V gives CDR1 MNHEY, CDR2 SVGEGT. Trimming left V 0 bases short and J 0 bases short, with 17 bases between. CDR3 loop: CASSYSRRGAAANTGELFF. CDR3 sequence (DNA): TGTGCCAGCAGTTACTCGAGGAGAGGGGCAGCCGCGAACACCGGGGAGCTGTTTTTT.

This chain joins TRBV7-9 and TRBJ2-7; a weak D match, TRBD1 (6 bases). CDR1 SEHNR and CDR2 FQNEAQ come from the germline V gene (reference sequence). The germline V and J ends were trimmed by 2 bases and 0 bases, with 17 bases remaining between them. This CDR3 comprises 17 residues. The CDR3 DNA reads TGTGCCAGCAGCTTATATCTTGGGGGCACTCCCTCCTACGAGCAGTACTTC. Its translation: CASSLYLGGTPSYEQYF. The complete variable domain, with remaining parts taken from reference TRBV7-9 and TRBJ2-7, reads DTGVSQNPRHKITKRGQNVTFRCDPISEHNRLYWYRQTLGQGPEFLTYFQNEAQLEKSRLLSDRFSAERPKGSFSTLEIQRTEQGDSAMYLCASSLYLGGTPSYEQYFGPGTRLTVT.